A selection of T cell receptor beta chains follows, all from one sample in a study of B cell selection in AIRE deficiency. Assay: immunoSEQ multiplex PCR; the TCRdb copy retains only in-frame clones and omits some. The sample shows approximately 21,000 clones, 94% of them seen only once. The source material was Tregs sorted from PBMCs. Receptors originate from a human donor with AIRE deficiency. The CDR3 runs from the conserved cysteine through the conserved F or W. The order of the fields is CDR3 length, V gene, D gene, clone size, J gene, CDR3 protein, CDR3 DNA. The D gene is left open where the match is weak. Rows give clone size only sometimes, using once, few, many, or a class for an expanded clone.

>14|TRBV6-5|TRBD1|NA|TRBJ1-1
CASSSGQGNTEAFF
TGTGCCAGCAGCTCGGGACAGGGTAACACTGAAGCTTTCTTT
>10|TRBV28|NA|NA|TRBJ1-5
CASGWQPQHF
TGTGCCAGCGGATGGCAGCCCCAGCATTTT
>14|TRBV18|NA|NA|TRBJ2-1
CASSPQTAWNEQFF
TGTGCCAGCTCACCGCAGACAGCATGGAATGAGCAGTTCTTC
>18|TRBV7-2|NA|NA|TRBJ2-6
CASSRPRRRQSRANVLTF
TGTGCCAGCAGCAGACCAAGGAGACGACAAAGTCGGGCCAACGTCCTGACTTTC
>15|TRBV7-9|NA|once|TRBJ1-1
CASSLNAGLNTEAFF
TGTGCCAGCAGCTTAAACGCAGGCCTCAACACTGAAGCTTTCTTT
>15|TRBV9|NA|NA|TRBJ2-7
CASSPRGLVGSEQYF
TGTGCCAGCAGCCCCCGGGGTCTCGTGGGGAGCGAGCAGTACTTC
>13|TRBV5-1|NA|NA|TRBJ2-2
CASSPSGPGELFF
TGCGCCAGCAGCCCCTCGGGCCCCGGGGAGCTGTTTTTT
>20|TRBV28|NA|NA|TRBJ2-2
CASRQLGTGLLAANTGELFF
TGTGCCAGCAGACAATTGGGGACAGGCCTACTAGCGGCGAACACCGGGGAGCTGTTTTTT
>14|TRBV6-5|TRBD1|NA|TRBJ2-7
CASSPRDRGYEQYF
TGTGCCAGCAGTCCCCGGGACAGGGGCTACGAGCAGTACTTC
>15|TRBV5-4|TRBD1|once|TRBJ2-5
CASRRPGQGKETQYF
TGTGCCAGCAGGCGGCCGGGACAGGGAAAAGAGACCCAGTACTTC
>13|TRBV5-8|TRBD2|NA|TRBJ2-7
CASSWDYTYEQYF
TGTGCCAGCAGCTGGGACTACACCTACGAGCAGTACTTC
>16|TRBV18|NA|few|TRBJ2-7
CASSPEEPWAGYEQYF
TGTGCCAGCTCACCAGAAGAGCCGTGGGCAGGCTACGAGCAGTACTTC
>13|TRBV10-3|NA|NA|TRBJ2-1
CAISEAGLLFEFF
TGTGCCATCAGTGAGGCGGGACTCCTATTCGAGTTCTTC
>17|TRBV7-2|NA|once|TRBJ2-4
CASSLEIRTDTKNIQYF
TGTGCCAGCAGCTTAGAGATTCGGACAGATACCAAAAACATTCAGTACTTC
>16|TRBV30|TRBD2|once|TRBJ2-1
CAWSGGGGLAYNEQFF
TGTGCCTGGAGCGGGGGAGGGGGACTAGCGTACAATGAGCAGTTCTTC
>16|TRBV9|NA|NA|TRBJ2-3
CASSVEGRSSRDTQYF
TGTGCCAGCAGCGTAGAAGGTCGGAGTAGCAGAGATACGCAGTATTTT
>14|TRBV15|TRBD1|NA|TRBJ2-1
CATSNQYRGNEQFF
TGTGCCACCAGCAATCAATACAGGGGCAATGAGCAGTTCTTC
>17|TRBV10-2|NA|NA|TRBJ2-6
CASSEGRGVSGANVLTF
TGCGCCAGCAGTGAGGGCAGGGGAGTGTCTGGGGCCAACGTCCTGACTTTC
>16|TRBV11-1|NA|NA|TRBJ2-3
CASSLVPRLLTDTQYF
TGTGCCAGCAGCTTAGTCCCAAGGCTACTCACAGATACGCAGTATTTT
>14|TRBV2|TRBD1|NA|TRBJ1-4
CASIPDRANEKLFF
TGTGCCAGCATCCCAGACAGGGCTAATGAAAAACTGTTTTTT